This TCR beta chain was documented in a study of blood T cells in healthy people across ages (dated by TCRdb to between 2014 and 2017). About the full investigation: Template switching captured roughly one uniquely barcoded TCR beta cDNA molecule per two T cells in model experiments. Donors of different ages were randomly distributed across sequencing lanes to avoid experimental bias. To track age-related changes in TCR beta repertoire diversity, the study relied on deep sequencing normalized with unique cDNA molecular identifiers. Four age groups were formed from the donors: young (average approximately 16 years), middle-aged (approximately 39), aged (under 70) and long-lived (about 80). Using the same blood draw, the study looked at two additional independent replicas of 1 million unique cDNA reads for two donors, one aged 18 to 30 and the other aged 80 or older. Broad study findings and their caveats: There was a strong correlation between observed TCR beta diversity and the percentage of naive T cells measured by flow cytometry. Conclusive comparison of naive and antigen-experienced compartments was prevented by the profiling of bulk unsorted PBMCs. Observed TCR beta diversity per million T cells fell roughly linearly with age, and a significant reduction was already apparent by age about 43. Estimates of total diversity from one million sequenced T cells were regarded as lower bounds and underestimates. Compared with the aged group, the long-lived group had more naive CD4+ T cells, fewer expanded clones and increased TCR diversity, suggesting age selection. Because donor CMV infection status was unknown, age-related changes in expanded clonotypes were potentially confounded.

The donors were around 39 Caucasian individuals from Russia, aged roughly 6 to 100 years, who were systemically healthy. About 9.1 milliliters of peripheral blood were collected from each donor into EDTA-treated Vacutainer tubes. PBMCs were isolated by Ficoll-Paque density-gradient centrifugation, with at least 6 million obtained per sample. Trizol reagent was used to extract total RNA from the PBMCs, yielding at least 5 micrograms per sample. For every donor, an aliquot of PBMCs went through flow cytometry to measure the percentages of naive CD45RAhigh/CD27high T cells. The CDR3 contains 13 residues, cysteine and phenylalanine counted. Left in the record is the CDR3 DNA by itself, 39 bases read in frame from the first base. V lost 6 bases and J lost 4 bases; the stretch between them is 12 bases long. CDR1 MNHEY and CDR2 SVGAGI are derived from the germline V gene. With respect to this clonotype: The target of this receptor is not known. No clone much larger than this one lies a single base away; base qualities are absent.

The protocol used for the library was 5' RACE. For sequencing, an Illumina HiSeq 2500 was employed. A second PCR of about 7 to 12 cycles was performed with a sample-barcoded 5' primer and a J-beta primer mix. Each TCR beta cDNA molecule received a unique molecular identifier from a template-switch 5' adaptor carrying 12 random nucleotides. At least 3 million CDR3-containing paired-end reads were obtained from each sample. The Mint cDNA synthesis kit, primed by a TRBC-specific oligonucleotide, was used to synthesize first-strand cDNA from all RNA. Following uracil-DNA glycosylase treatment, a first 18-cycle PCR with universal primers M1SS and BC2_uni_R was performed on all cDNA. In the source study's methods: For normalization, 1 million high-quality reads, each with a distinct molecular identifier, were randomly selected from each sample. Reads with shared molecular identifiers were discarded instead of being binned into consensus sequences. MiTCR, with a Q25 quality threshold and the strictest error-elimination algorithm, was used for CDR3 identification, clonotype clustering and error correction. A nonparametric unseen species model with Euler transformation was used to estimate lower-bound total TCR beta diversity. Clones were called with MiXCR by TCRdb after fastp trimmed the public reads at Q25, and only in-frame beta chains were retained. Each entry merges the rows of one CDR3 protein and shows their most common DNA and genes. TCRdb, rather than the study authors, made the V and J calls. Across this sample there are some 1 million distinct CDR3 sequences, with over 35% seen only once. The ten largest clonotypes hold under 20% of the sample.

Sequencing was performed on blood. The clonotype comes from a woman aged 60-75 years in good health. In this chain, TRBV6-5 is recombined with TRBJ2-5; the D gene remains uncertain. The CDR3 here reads CASRKTVGETQYF. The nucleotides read TGTGCCAGCAGGAAAACGGTGGGAGAGACCCAGTACTTC.